One and the same sample provided the 10 T cell receptor beta chains below, sequenced in a study of CD8+ T cells in alopecia areata. After isolation, RNA underwent reverse transcription to generate cDNA as the sequencing template. The protocol was immunoSEQ multiplex PCR, while the TCRdb copy is restricted to in-frame clones and leaves out a portion. The sample carries more than 100,000 clones, approximately 52% recorded once. Sequences were obtained from CD4+ T cells sorted from blood. These receptors were taken from a human donor in good health.

The chain couples TRBV6-6 to TRBJ2-7; a weak D match, TRBD1 (6 bases). Per germline, CDR1 MNHNY and CDR2 SVGAGI (reference sequence). The V and J ends lost 6 bases and 2 bases respectively, with 17 bases between them. The CDR3 loop spans 15 amino acids. CDR3 sequence reads: CASRSQGMAAYEQYF. The CDR3 DNA follows: TGTGCCAGCAGGTCACAGGGAATGGCCGCCTACGAGCAGTACTTC.

The V and J genes are TRBV5-1 and TRBJ2-3; the D gene is possibly TRBD1 (6 bases). The CDR3 is made up of 14 amino acids. Germline values: CDR1 SGHRS, CDR2 YFSETQ. V dropped 4 bases and J dropped 6 bases, with 15 bases sitting between them. This CDR3 reads CASSTSGTQDTQYF. Here the CDR3 DNA reads TGCGCCAGCAGCACATCCGGGACACAGGATACGCAGTATTTT. Filled out from reference TRBV5-1 and TRBJ2-3, the complete variable domain reads KAGVTQTPRYLIKTRGQQVTLSCSPISGHRSVSWYQQTPGQGLQFLFEYFSETQRNKGNFPGRFSGRQFSNSRSEMNVSTLELGDSALYLCASSTSGTQDTQYFGPGTRLTVL.

This clone was picked up a small number of times. This chain uses TRBV4-2 with TRBJ2-6; TRBD1 or TRBD2 may be the D gene (5 bases each). Germline V gene sequence: CDR1 LGHNA, CDR2 YNFKEQ. The CDR3 consists of 18 residues. V lost 0 bases to trimming and J lost 0 bases, with 12 bases between them. CDR3 loop: CASSQDGGRYSGANVLTF. The DNA of the CDR3 is TGTGCCAGCAGCCAAGATGGGGGACGGTACTCTGGGGCCAACGTCCTGACTTTC.

Here the CDR3 reads CASSLGIAGRQETQYF. CDR3 DNA sequence: TGTGCCAGCAGCTTAGGCATAGCGGGGAGGCAAGAGACCCAGTACTTC. V is TRBV5-5 and J is TRBJ2-5; 8 nucleotides align to TRBD2. There are 16 residues in the CDR3. The V segment lost 2 bases and the J segment 2 bases; nucleotides outside the gene matches: 8. The germline gives CDR1 SGHKS, CDR2 YYEKEE (reference sequence).

The V and J genes are TRBV25-1 and TRBJ1-2; D is unclear. V lost 7 bases and J lost 10, with 19 bases in between. The CDR3 consists of 13 residues. Germline V gene lookup returns CDR1 MGHDK and CDR2 SYGVNS. The CDR3 loop reads CASTFGDRVPYTF. CDR3 nucleotides: TGTGCCAGCACCTTCGGCGATCGGGTCCCCTACACCTTC.

This clone was detected only once. The gene calls are TRBV6-6 and TRBJ2-5, with 7 bases that match TRBD2. Germline CDR1 reads MNHNY; CDR2 reads SVGAGI (reference sequence). The CDR3 runs to 16 residues. V lost 6 bases to trimming and J lost 2 bases; unmatched junction nucleotides: 12. The CDR3 DNA follows: TGTGCCAGCAGGAACGGCAAGCGGGGTTTTCAAGAGACCCAGTACTTC. This encodes CASRNGKRGFQETQYF.

CDR3: CATSRDFTISNQPQHF. CDR3 DNA sequence: TGTGCCACCAGCAGAGATTTTACGATTAGCAATCAGCCCCAGCATTTT. The rearrangement joins TRBV15 to TRBJ1-5; D gene ambiguous. The V and J ends lost 0 bases and 0 bases respectively, with 9 bases between them. Looked up from germline, CDR1 is LNHNV and CDR2 is YYDKDF (reference sequence). The CDR3 loop spans 16 amino acids.

The V gene is TRBV30, the J gene TRBJ1-1; tentative D call: TRBD1 (5 bases). The CDR3 length is 13 residues. Germline CDR1 and CDR2: GTSNPN and SVGIG (reference sequence). Between the trimmed V and J ends, which lost 3 bases and 0 bases, there was a span of 8 bases. CDR3 amino acids: CAWSRGMNTEAFF. CDR3 DNA sequence: TGTGCCTGGAGCCGGGGGATGAACACTGAAGCTTTCTTT.

The chain joins TRBV30 to TRBJ2-7; D may be TRBD1 or TRBD2 (6 bases each). CDR1 is GTSNPN, CDR2 SVGIG, per germline (reference sequence). The CDR3 consists of 15 residues. V was trimmed by 0 bases and J by 6 bases, leaving 18 bases between them. DNA for the CDR3: TGTGCCTGGAGTGTACGGGGGCAGGGAAAGGCCGAGCAGTACTTC. Amino acids: CAWSVRGQGKAEQYF.

The J gene is TRBJ1-5, the V gene TRBV25-1; D perhaps matches TRBD1 (5 bases). CDR3 size: 14 residues. The V end lost 2 bases, the J end lost 3 bases, and 8 bases lay between the germline ends. Germline-derived CDR1 and CDR2 are MGHDK and SYGVNS. The chain's CDR3 is CASSEDRYNQPQHF. CDR3 in DNA: TGTGCCAGCAGTGAAGACAGATACAATCAGCCCCAGCATTTT. Full variable domain (missing parts from reference TRBV25-1 and TRBJ1-5): EADIYQTPRYLVIGTGKKITLECSQTMGHDKMYWYQQDPGMELHLIHYSYGVNSTEKGDLSSESTVSRIRTEHFPLTLESARPSHTSQYLCASSEDRYNQPQHFGDGTRLSIL.